This T cell receptor beta chain stems from a study of cytomegalovirus exposure and HLA in healthy donors. The overall study: The 100 to 150 validation repertoires and the 666 first-cohort repertoires shared a platform, a later analysis reported. The study, taken as a whole, reports: Some public TCRs appeared in many individuals, while most sequences were rare. Specificity of a few CMV-associated chains for CMV antigens was verified in vitro. There were some 150 TCR beta chains listed as cytomegalovirus-associated.

This CDR3 is 11 amino acids long. In germline, CDR1 is MNHEY, CDR2 SVGAGI. V gave up 4 bases and J gave up 12 bases, with 10 bases separating them. Remarks on this clone: Antigen specificity is unknown.

Method: immunoSEQ multiplex PCR; TCRdb's copy keeps in-frame clones and lacks some. The profile shows fewer than 200,000 clones, 85% of them singletons. V is TRBV6-5 and J is TRBJ2-1; possibly TRBD2 for D (5 bases). The sample consisted of PBMCs. The TCR comes from a man between 18 and 29 years old in good health and CMV-seropositive. The CDR3 coding sequence is TGTGCCAGCAGTTCCCATCGGGGGCAGTTCTTC. Translating it yields CASSSHRGQFF.